The clone carrying this T cell receptor (beta chain) appeared a single time. The source of the sample is a study of blood T cell repertoires in COVID-19. The V segment lost 3 bases and the J segment 11 bases; nucleotides outside the gene matches: 15. The CDR3 contains 16 residues. Germline lookup yields CDR1 SGHRS and CDR2 YFSETQ. Clones were sequenced by immunoSEQ multiplex PCR, and TCRdb holds only the in-frame ones, with some missing. The table includes about 270,000 clones, 86% detected once. The clonotype was recovered from a woman aged 25-40 years with COVID-19, enrolled during active disease. The V gene is TRBV5-1, the J gene TRBJ1-4; 8 bases are shared with TRBD1. Source material: peripheral blood. CDR3 DNA: TGCGCCAGCAGCTCCTTCCCAGGGACAGGCACACACAAACTGTTTTTT. Residues: CASSSFPGTGTHKLFF.